Below, 14 T cell receptor beta chains from the same sample are listed, as sequenced in a study of blood T cell repertoires in COVID-19. Method: immunoSEQ multiplex PCR; TCRdb's copy keeps in-frame clones and lacks some. The sample comprises roughly 170,000 clones, just under 85% of which are singletons, and around 7.7% rests with the top ten. Sequencing was carried out using peripheral blood. The origin of the receptors is a middle-aged man who had recovered from COVID-19.

This clone was seen ten or more times. Different DNA sequences within this sample yield the same CDR3. J is TRBJ2-2 and V is TRBV27; possibly TRBD1 for D (5 bases). Trimming shortened V by 2 bases and J by 5 bases, and 6 bases separated the two germline ends. The length of the CDR3 is 13 residues. CDR1 MNHEY and CDR2 SMNVEV come from the germline V gene (reference sequence). The CDR3, as DNA: TGTGCCAGCAGTTTAAGGGGAACCGGGGAGCTGTTTTTT. Protein sequence: CASSLRGTGELFF.

This clone was counted between two and nine times. V gene TRBV28 combines with J gene TRBJ1-5; D is undetermined. Trimming stripped 3 bases from V and 1 base from J, with 7 bases between. Germline CDR1 is MDHEN and CDR2 is SYDVKM. This CDR3 spans 14 amino acids. This CDR3 reads CASSFFRSNQPQHF. CDR3 nucleotides: TGTGCCAGCAGTTTTTTCAGGAGCAATCAGCCCCAGCATTTT.

This clone was observed a handful of times. The V call is TRBV5-4, the J call TRBJ2-1, with 12 bases identical to TRBD2. The CDR3 is 17 residues long. V lost 3 bases to trimming and J lost 0 bases; unmatched junction nucleotides: 4. CDR1 and CDR2 from the germline V gene are SGHNT and YYREEE (reference sequence). CDR3 protein: CASSYGTSGLSYNEQFF. The CDR3 bases are TGTGCCAGCAGCTATGGGACTAGCGGGCTCTCCTACAATGAGCAGTTCTTC.

The chain joins TRBV7-2 to TRBJ2-3, with 7 bases fitting TRBD2. Trimming cost V 6 bases and J 4 bases; bases outside gene matches: 10. This CDR3 contains 15 residues. The germline V gene encodes CDR1 SGHTA and CDR2 FQGNSA. The CDR3 coding sequence is TGTGCCAGCAGTTCACTAGCGCATTTTGCAGATACGCAGTATTTT. Amino acids: CASSSLAHFADTQYF.

The gene calls are TRBV6-5 and TRBJ1-1; D gene ambiguous. CDR3 length equals 11 residues. V was pared by 8 bases and J by 1 base, with 5 bases between. The germline gives CDR1 MNHEY, CDR2 SVGAGI. The DNA for the CDR3 is TGTGCCAGCGCAGGGAACACTGAAGCTTTCTTT. It is translated as CASAGNTEAFF.

J is TRBJ2-1 and V is TRBV12-5; 13 nucleotides align to TRBD2. The CDR3 is made up of 14 amino acids. The junction had 7 bases not matched to a gene; V was cut back by 8 bases and J by 9 bases. Germline values: CDR1 LGHNT, CDR2 FRNRAP. The CDR3 is CASSGTSGIIEQFF. CDR3 bases: TGTGCTAGTAGCGGGACTAGCGGGATTATTGAGCAGTTCTTC.

V gene TRBV5-5 combines with J gene TRBJ1-1, with TRBD1 matching over 8 bases. The trim removed 4 bases at V and 1 base at J, leaving 6 bases unmatched. The CDR3 is 15 amino acids. The V gene's germline CDR1 is SGHKS and CDR2 YYEKEE (reference sequence). The CDR3 bases are TGTGCCAGCAGCGGATCCGGGACAGGGAACACTGAAGCTTTCTTT. Its translation is CASSGSGTGNTEAFF.

The V call is TRBV19, the J call TRBJ2-2; 9 nucleotides match TRBD2. CDR1 is LNHDA and CDR2 is SQIVND in the germline V gene (reference sequence). Trimming removed 4 bases from V and 6 bases from J; junction bases left unmatched: 6. The CDR3 extends over 15 amino acids. CDR3 region: CASSTSGGRAGELFF. The CDR3, as DNA: TGTGCCAGTAGTACAAGCGGGGGGAGGGCCGGGGAGCTGTTTTTT.

The V gene is TRBV15, the J gene TRBJ2-2; 9 bases match TRBD1. There are 17 residues in the CDR3. Per germline, CDR1 LNHNV and CDR2 YYDKDF (reference sequence). Losses at the gene ends were 2 bases for V and 1 base for J; bases not matched to a gene: 5. The CDR3 sequence is CATSRSTGGLNTGELFF. The CDR3 coding sequence is TGTGCCACCAGCAGATCAACAGGGGGCTTGAACACCGGGGAGCTGTTTTTT. The variable domain in full, with the rest retrieved from reference TRBV15 and TRBJ2-2, is DAMVIQNPRYQVTQFGKPVTLSCSQTLNHNVMYWYQQKSSQAPKLLFHYYDKDFNNEADTPDNFQSRRPNTSFCFLDIRSPGLGDTAMYLCATSRSTGGLNTGELFFGEGSRLTVL.

This chain connects TRBV4-3 to TRBJ1-5, with TRBD1 as a possible D gene (5 bases). V was clipped by 0 bases and J by 9 bases, with 15 bases between them. The CDR3 spans 15 residues. Germline assignment: CDR1 LGHNA and CDR2 YSLEER. CDR3 residues: CASSQDLDGGLPQHF. CDR3 nucleotide sequence: TGCGCCAGCAGCCAAGACCTCGACGGGGGGTTGCCCCAGCATTTT.

This chain connects TRBV2 to TRBJ1-5; D is perhaps TRBD1 (5 bases). The V end lost 1 base, the J end lost 7 bases, and 17 bases lay between the germline ends. The CDR3 sequence is 16 residues long. Germline lookup yields CDR1 SNHLY and CDR2 FYNNEI. The CDR3 spells CASSEVGGGFTQPQHF. Written as DNA, the CDR3 is TGTGCCAGCAGTGAAGTTGGGGGGGGGTTTACGCAGCCCCAGCATTTT. Combining the CDR3 with reference TRBV2 and TRBJ1-5 gives the whole variable domain EPEVTQTPSHQVTQMGQEVILRCVPISNHLYFYWYRQILGQKVEFLVSFYNNEISEKSEIFDDQFSVERPDGSNFTLKIRSTKLEDSAMYFCASSEVGGGFTQPQHFGDGTRLSIL.

The CDR3 coding sequence is TGTGCCACCAGCTGGGAGGGAGTCTATGGCTACACCTTC. It specifies CATSWEGVYGYTF. J is TRBJ1-2 and V is TRBV15; D is unclear. The germline V gene encodes CDR1 LNHNV and CDR2 YYDKDF (reference sequence). V lost 5 bases to trimming and J lost 4 bases, with 11 bases between them. This CDR3 has 13 amino acids.

The J gene is TRBJ1-5, the V gene TRBV27; D gene uncertain. The length of the CDR3 is 15 residues. The germline CDR1 and CDR2 sequences are MNHEY and SMNVEV (reference sequence). Trimming took 1 base from V and 4 from J, leaving 11 bases between them. CDR3 DNA sequence: TGTGCCAGCAGTTTATGGGCGACGGCGAATCAGCCCCAGCATTTT. It encodes CASSLWATANQPQHF.

The V and J genes are TRBV2 and TRBJ1-6, with D possibly being TRBD1 (6 bases). The CDR3 sequence is 14 residues long. V was trimmed by 6 bases and J by 7 bases, leaving 13 bases between them. Germline CDR1 reads SNHLY; CDR2 reads FYNNEI. CDR3: CASSFRDINSPLHF. Written as DNA, the CDR3 is TGTGCCAGCAGCTTCCGGGACATAAATTCACCCCTCCACTTT. The complete variable domain, with remaining parts taken from reference TRBV2 and TRBJ1-6, reads EPEVTQTPSHQVTQMGQEVILRCVPISNHLYFYWYRQILGQKVEFLVSFYNNEISEKSEIFDDQFSVERPDGSNFTLKIRSTKLEDSAMYFCASSFRDINSPLHFGNGTRLTVT.